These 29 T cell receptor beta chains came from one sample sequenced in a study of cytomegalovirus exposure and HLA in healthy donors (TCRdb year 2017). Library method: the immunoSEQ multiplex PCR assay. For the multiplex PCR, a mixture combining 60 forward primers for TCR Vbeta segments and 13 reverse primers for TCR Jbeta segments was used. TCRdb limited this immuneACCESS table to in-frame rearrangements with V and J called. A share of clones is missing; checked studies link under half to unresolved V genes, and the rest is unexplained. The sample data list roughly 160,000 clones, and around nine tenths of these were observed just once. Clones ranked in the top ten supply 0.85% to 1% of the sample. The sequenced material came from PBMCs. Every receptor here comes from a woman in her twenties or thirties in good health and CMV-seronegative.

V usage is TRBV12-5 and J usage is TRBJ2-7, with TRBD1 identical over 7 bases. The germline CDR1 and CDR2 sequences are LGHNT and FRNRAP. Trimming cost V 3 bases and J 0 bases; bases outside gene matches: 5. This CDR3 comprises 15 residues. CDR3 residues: CASGFFRGSSYEQYF. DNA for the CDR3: TGTGCTAGTGGTTTCTTCAGGGGGAGCTCCTACGAGCAGTACTTC.

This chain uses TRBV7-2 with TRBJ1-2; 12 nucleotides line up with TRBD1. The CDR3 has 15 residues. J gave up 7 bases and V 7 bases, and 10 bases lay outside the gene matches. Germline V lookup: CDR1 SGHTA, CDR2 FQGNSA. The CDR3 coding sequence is TGTGCCAGCACCGTCCCGGGACAGGGGGCGGTTGGCTACACCTTC. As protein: CASTVPGQGAVGYTF.

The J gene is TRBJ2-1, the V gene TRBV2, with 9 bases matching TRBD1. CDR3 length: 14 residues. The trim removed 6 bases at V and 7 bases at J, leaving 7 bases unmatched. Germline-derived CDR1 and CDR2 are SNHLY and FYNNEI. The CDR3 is CASSLPTGGNEQFF. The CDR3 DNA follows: TGTGCCAGCAGCCTCCCGACAGGGGGAAATGAGCAGTTCTTC.

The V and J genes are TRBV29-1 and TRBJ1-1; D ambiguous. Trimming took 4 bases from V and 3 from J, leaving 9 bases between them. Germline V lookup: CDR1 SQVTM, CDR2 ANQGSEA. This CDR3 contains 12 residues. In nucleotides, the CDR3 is TGCAGCGTTGCGCCACGGGACACTGAAGCTTTCTTT. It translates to CSVAPRDTEAFF.

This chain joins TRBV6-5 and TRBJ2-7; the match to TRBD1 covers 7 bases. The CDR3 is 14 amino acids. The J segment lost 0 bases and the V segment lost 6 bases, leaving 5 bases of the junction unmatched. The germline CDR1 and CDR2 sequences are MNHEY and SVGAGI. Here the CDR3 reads CASRWDSSSYEQYF. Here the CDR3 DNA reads TGTGCCAGCAGATGGGACAGCTCCTCCTACGAGCAGTACTTC.

The CDR3 is CASRDRLYEQFF. CDR3 nucleotide sequence: TGTGCCAGCAGGGACAGGCTGTATGAGCAGTTCTTC. The rearrangement links TRBV27 to TRBJ2-1, with 7 bases identical to TRBD1. Germline CDR1 MNHEY, CDR2 SMNVEV (reference sequence). V lost 6 bases, J lost 8 bases, and 4 bases stayed unmatched. This CDR3 comprises 12 residues.

CDR3 DNA: TGTGCCAGCAGCCGGACTAGCGAATACGAGCAGTACTTC. Amino acids: CASSRTSEYEQYF. The chain carries TRBV27 and TRBJ2-7; 9 nucleotides match TRBD2. The CDR3 runs 13 residues. In germline, CDR1 is MNHEY, CDR2 SMNVEV (reference sequence). The trim removed 6 bases at V and 4 bases at J, leaving 4 bases unmatched.

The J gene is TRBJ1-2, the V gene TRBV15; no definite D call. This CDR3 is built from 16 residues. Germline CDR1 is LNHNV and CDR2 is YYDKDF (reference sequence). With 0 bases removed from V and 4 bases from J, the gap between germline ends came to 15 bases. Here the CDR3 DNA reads TGTGCCACCAGCAGAGAGTCCGGAGGCGCTCGCTATGGCTACACCTTC. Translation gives CATSRESGGARYGYTF.

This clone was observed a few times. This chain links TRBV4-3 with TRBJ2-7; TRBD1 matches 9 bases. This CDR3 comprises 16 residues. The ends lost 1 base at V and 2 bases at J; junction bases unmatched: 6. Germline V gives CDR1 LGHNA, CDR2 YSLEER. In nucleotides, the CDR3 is TGCGCCAGCAGCCAAGCCCCGGGACAGGGCCCCTACGAGCAGTACTTC. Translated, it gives CASSQAPGQGPYEQYF.

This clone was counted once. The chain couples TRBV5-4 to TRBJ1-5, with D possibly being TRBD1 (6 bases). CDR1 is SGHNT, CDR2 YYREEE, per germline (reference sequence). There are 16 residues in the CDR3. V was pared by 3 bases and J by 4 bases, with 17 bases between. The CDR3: CASSSGGGGENQPQHF. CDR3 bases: TGTGCCAGCAGCTCCGGGGGCGGGGGAGAGAATCAGCCCCAGCATTTT. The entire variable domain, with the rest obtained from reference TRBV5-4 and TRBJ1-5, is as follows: ETGVTQSPTHLIKTRGQQVTLRCSSQSGHNTVSWYQQALGQGPQFIFQYYREEENGRGNFPPRFSGLQFPNYSSELNVNALELDDSALYLCASSSGGGGENQPQHFGDGTRLSIL.

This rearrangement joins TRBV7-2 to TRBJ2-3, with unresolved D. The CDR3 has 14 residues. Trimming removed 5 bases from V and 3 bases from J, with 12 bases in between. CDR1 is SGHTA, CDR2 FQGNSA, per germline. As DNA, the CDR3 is TGTGCCAGCAGCCGAGATGTCGGGACAGATACGCAGTATTTT. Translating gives CASSRDVGTDTQYF.

CDR3 in amino acids: CASSQDGGRRNTEAFF. The CDR3 coding sequence is TGCGCCAGCAGCCAAGATGGGGGGAGGAGGAACACTGAAGCTTTCTTT. This chain links TRBV4-1 with TRBJ1-1, with D possibly being TRBD1 (5 bases). The CDR3 length is 16 residues. Germline V lookup: CDR1 MGHRA, CDR2 YSYEKL. V was clipped by 0 bases and J by 1 base, with 12 bases between them.

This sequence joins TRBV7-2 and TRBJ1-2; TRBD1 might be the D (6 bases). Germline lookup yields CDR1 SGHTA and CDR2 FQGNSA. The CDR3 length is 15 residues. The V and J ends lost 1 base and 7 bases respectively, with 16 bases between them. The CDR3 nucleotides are TGTGCCAGCAGCTTAGAGGGGGGGGCCGGGCGTGGCTACACCTTC. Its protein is CASSLEGGAGRGYTF.

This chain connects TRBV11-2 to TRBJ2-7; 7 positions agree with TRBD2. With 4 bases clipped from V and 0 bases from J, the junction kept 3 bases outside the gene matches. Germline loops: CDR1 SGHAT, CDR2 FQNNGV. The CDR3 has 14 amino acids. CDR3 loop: CASSSGDYSYEQYF. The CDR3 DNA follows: TGTGCCAGCAGCTCTGGGGACTACTCCTACGAGCAGTACTTC.

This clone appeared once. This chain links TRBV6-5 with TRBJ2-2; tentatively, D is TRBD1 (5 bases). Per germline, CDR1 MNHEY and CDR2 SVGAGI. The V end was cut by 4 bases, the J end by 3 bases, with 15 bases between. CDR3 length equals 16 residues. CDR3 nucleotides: TGTGCCAGCAGTTCCCAGGGTCATGGGGACACCGGGGAGCTGTTTTTT. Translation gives CASSSQGHGDTGELFF.

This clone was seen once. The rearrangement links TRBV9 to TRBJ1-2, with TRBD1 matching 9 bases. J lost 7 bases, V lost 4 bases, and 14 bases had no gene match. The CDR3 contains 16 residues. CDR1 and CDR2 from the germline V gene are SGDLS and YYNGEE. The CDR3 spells CASSPTPGQGSTGYTF. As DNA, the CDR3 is TGTGCCAGCAGCCCCACCCCGGGACAGGGATCTACTGGCTACACCTTC.

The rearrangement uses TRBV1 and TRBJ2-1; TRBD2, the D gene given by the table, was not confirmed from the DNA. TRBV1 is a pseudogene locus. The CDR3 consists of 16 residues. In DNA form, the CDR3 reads TGCACCAGCAGCCCCCGACTAGCGGGAGCCTACAATGAGCAGTTCTTC. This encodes CTSSPRLAGAYNEQFF.

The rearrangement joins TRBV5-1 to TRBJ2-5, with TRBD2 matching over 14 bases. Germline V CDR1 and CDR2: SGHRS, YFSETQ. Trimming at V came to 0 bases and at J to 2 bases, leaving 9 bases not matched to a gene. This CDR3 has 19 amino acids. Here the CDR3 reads CASSLAGLAGGGGQETQYF. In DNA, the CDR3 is TGCGCCAGCAGCTTGGCCGGACTAGCGGGAGGAGGAGGGCAAGAGACCCAGTACTTC.

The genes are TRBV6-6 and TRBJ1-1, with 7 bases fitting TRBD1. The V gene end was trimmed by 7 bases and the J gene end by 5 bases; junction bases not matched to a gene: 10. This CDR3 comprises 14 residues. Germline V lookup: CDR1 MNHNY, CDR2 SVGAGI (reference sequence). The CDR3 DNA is TGTGCCAGCACTATGGAGGGGGCGAGGACTGAAGCTTTCTTT. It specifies CASTMEGARTEAFF.

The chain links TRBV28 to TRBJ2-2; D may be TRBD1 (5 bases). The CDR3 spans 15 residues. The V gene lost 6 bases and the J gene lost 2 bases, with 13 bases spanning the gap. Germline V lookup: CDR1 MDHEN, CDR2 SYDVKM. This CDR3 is CASSIPGLNTGELFF. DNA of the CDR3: TGTGCCAGCAGCATACCAGGGTTAAACACCGGGGAGCTGTTTTTT.

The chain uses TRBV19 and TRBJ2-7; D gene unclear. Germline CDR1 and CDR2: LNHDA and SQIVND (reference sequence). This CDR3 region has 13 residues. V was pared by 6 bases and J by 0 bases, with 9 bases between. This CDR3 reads CASRGVTSYEQYF. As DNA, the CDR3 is TGTGCCAGTAGGGGCGTTACCTCCTACGAGCAGTACTTC. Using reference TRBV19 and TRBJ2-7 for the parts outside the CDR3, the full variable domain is DGGITQSPKYLFRKEGQNVTLSCEQNLNHDAMYWYRQDPGQGLRLIYYSQIVNDFQKGDIAEGYSVSREKKESFPLTVTSAQKNPTAFYLCASRGVTSYEQYFGPGTRLTVT.

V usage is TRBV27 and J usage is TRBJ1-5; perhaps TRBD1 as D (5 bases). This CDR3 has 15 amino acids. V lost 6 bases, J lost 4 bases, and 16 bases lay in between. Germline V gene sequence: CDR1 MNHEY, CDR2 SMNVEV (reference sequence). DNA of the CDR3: TGTGCCAGCAGCCCGGGGGGGGGAGGGAATCAGCCCCAGCATTTT. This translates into CASSPGGGGNQPQHF.

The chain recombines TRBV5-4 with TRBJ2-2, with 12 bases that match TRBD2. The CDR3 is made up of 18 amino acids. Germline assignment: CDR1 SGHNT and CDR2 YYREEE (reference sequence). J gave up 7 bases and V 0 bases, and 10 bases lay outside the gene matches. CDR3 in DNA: TGTGCCAGCAGCTTGGCCTGGCTAGCGGGAGGGCCGGGCGGGGAGCTGTTTTTT. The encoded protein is CASSLAWLAGGPGGELFF. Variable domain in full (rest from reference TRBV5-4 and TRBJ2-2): ETGVTQSPTHLIKTRGQQVTLRCSSQSGHNTVSWYQQALGQGPQFIFQYYREEENGRGNFPPRFSGLQFPNYSSELNVNALELDDSALYLCASSLAWLAGGPGGELFFGEGSRLTVL.

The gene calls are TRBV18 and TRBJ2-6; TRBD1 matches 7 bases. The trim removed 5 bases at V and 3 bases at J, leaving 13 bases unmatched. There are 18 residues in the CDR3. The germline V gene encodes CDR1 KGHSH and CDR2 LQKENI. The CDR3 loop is CASSTRDSGPDGANVLTF. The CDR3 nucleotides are TGTGCCAGCTCAACGAGGGACAGTGGTCCTGATGGGGCCAACGTCCTGACTTTC.

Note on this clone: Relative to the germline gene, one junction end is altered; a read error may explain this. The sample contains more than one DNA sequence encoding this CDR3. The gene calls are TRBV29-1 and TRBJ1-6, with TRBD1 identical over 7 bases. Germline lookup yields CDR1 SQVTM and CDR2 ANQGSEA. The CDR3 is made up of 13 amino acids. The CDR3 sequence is CSVGQGRNSPLHF. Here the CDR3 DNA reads TGCAGCGTTGGACAGGGACGTAATTCCCCCCTCCACTTT. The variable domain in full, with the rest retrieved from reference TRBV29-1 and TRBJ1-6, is SAVISQKPSRDICQRGTSLTIQCQVDSQVTMMFWYRQQPGQSLTLIATANQGSEATYESGFVIDKFPISRPNLTFSTLTVSNMSPEDSSIYLCSVGQGRNSPLHFGNGTRLTVT.

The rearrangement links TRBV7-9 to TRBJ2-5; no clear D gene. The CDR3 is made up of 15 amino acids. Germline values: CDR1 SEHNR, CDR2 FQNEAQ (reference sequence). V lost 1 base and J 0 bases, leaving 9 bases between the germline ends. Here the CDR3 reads CASSLGPAYQETQYF. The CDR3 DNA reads TGTGCCAGCAGCTTAGGGCCAGCGTACCAAGAGACCCAGTACTTC.

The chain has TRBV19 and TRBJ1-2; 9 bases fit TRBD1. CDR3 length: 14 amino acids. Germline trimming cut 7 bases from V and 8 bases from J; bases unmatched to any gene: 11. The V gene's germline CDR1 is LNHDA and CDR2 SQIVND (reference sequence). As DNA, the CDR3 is TGTGCCAGTATTGCACAGGGGGCTATGTCGGGCTACACCTTC. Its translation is CASIAQGAMSGYTF.

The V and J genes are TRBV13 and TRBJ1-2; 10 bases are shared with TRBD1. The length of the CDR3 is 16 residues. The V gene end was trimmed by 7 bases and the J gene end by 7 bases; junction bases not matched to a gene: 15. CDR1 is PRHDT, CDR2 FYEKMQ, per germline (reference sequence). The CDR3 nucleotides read TGTGCCAGCACCTCCTCACTGGGACAGGGGCTCTCTGGCTACACCTTC. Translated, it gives CASTSSLGQGLSGYTF.

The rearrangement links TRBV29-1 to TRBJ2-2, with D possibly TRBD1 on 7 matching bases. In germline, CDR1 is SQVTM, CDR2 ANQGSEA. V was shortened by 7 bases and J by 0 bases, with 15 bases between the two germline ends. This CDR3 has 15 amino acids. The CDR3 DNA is TGCAGCGCCCGCGGGACAGCTTCGAACACCGGGGAGCTGTTTTTT. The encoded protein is CSARGTASNTGELFF.